A single sample is the source of the 27 T cell receptor beta chains below, sequenced in a study of OX40 agonist ivuxolimab in advanced cancers. TCRdb's table, derived via immunoSEQ multiplex PCR, lists solely in-frame clones and lacks some. The sample yields under 85,000 clones, 90% to 95% seen once. Sequenced material: CD4+ or CD8+ T cells sorted from blood, taken in a trial of the OX40 agonist ivuxolimab. Receptors originate from an adult with an advanced solid tumor such as melanoma, head and neck, liver or kidney cancer.

The genes are TRBV19 and TRBJ2-3; TRBD1 matches at 7 bases. With 7 bases clipped from V and 2 bases from J, the junction kept 9 bases outside the gene matches. Germline V CDR1 and CDR2: LNHDA, SQIVND (reference sequence). This CDR3 spans 15 amino acids. The CDR3 bases are TGTGCCAGTATTCGGCGACAGGGCCACACAGATACGCAGTATTTT. It yields the protein CASIRRQGHTDTQYF. Supplemented by reference TRBV19 and TRBJ2-3, the full variable domain reads DGGITQSPKYLFRKEGQNVTLSCEQNLNHDAMYWYRQDPGQGLRLIYYSQIVNDFQKGDIAEGYSVSREKKESFPLTVTSAQKNPTAFYLCASIRRQGHTDTQYFGPGTRLTVL.

The CDR3, as DNA: TGTGCCAGCAGCTTAAACAGTGCTAACACTGAAGCTTTCTTT. Its protein is CASSLNSANTEAFF. This chain connects TRBV7-6 to TRBJ1-1; D remains unclear. The CDR3 loop spans 14 amino acids. Trimming pared 2 bases from V and 2 bases from J, leaving 9 bases between. Germline V gene sequence: CDR1 SGHVS, CDR2 FNYEAQ.

The rearrangement uses TRBV7-2 and TRBJ2-7; 9 nucleotides agree with TRBD2. The CDR3 is 15 residues long. Looked up from germline, CDR1 is SGHTA and CDR2 is FQGNSA. Trimming took 4 bases from V and 4 from J; bases not matched to a gene: 8. CDR3 coding DNA: TGTGCCAGCAGCTGGGGCGGGGGGGCTGGTTACGAGCAGTACTTC. It translates to CASSWGGGAGYEQYF.

The chain uses TRBV5-6 and TRBJ1-2; D gene uncertain. This CDR3 spans 14 amino acids. The ends were cut back, 4 bases at V and 4 bases at J, with 14 bases in the middle. Germline CDR1 is SGHDT and CDR2 is YYEEEE. The CDR3 DNA sequence: TGTGCCAGCAGCATGGTGGGATTTGCCTATGGCTACACCTTC. Translation gives CASSMVGFAYGYTF.

J is TRBJ2-7 and V is TRBV7-8; no firm D call. The V end was cut by 5 bases, the J end by 7 bases, with 18 bases between. Germline V gene sequence: CDR1 SGHVS, CDR2 FQNEAQ. The CDR3 covers 14 residues. The CDR3 DNA is TGTGCCAGCAGCCAGATCGACACCCCAAGAGAGCAGTACTTC. This encodes CASSQIDTPREQYF.

The V call is TRBV5-1, the J call TRBJ2-7; TRBD2 agrees at 8 bases. The CDR3 loop spans 14 amino acids. The germline CDR1 and CDR2 sequences are SGHRS and YFSETQ. Germline trimming cut 7 bases from V and 2 bases from J; bases unmatched to any gene: 8. CDR3 nucleotides: TGCGCCAGCCGTGGTAGCGGGGTTGCCTACGAGCAGTACTTC. Translation: CASRGSGVAYEQYF.

The chain is built from TRBV13 and TRBJ2-5; D may be TRBD2 (6 bases). The CDR3 loop spans 16 amino acids. CDR1 and CDR2 (germline): PRHDT, FYEKMQ (reference sequence). The germline V and J ends were trimmed by 4 bases and 4 bases, with 19 bases remaining between them. CDR3 in amino acids: CASSSRDSMFTETQYF. In DNA, the CDR3 is TGTGCCAGCAGCTCCCGGGACTCCATGTTTACAGAGACCCAGTACTTC.

The chain uses TRBV19 and TRBJ1-2; 11 bases are a match to TRBD1. CDR1 is LNHDA, CDR2 SQIVND, per germline (reference sequence). The CDR3 is 13 amino acids. Losses at the gene ends were 10 bases for V and 8 bases for J; bases not matched to a gene: 9. CDR3 loop: CATGQGAERGYTF. CDR3 coding DNA: TGTGCCACTGGACAGGGGGCGGAGAGGGGCTACACCTTC.

The genes are TRBV4-1 and TRBJ1-1; a weak D match, TRBD1 (6 bases). CDR3 length: 15 residues. The V and J ends lost 4 bases and 0 bases respectively, with 12 bases between them. Germline values: CDR1 MGHRA, CDR2 YSYEKL. The CDR3 sequence: CASSLTQGLNTEAFF. The CDR3 DNA is TGCGCCAGCAGCCTTACCCAGGGGTTGAACACTGAAGCTTTCTTT.

This clone was seen just once. The J gene is TRBJ1-1, the V gene TRBV4-3; D is ambiguous. V lost 1 base to trimming and J lost 1 base, with 13 bases between them. Looked up from germline, CDR1 is LGHNA and CDR2 is YSLEER. The length of the CDR3 is 16 residues. In nucleotides, the CDR3 is TGCGCCAGCAGCCAAGGCCCGGACGGCAAGAACACTGAAGCTTTCTTT. It encodes CASSQGPDGKNTEAFF.

The CDR3 here is CASSPPPAGGPADTQYF. In nucleotides, the CDR3 is TGTGCCAGCAGTCCACCCCCGGCGGGAGGGCCCGCAGATACGCAGTATTTT. The V and J genes are TRBV28 and TRBJ2-3; 9 bases align to TRBD2. J gave up 4 bases and V 5 bases, and 13 bases lay outside the gene matches. CDR3 size: 17 residues. Germline CDR1 is MDHEN and CDR2 is SYDVKM.

The V and J genes are TRBV4-2 and TRBJ2-1, with D possibly TRBD2 on 6 matching bases. CDR1 and CDR2 from the germline V gene are LGHNA and YNFKEQ. Deletions cut 0 bases from V and 4 bases from J, with 13 bases between. The CDR3 contains 16 residues. Here the CDR3 DNA reads TGTGCCAGCAGCCAAGAGTCGGGAGTGACTTACAATGAGCAGTTCTTC. The encoded protein is CASSQESGVTYNEQFF.

This sequence joins TRBV29-1 and TRBJ1-2, with 9 bases aligning to TRBD1. Trimming at V came to 1 base and at J to 3 bases, leaving 9 bases not matched to a gene. The CDR3 sequence is 16 residues long. Germline V gene lookup returns CDR1 SQVTM and CDR2 ANQGSEA. CDR3: CSVEGTGVYRDYGYTF. CDR3 nucleotides: TGCAGCGTTGAAGGGACAGGGGTTTATAGGGACTATGGCTACACCTTC.

The rearrangement uses TRBV27 and TRBJ2-7; possibly TRBD1 or TRBD2 for D (6 bases each). Germline lookup yields CDR1 MNHEY and CDR2 SMNVEV (reference sequence). Trimming shortened V by 6 bases and J by 4 bases, and 19 bases separated the two germline ends. This CDR3 comprises 15 residues. As DNA, the CDR3 is TGTGCCAGCAGGAGGGGGGAGGACAGAAAGTACGAGCAGTACTTC. It specifies CASRRGEDRKYEQYF.

J is TRBJ1-6 and V is TRBV9, with D unclear. The germline CDR1 and CDR2 sequences are SGDLS and YYNGEE. Trimming took 0 bases from V and 9 from J, leaving 13 bases between them. The CDR3 has 15 amino acids. This CDR3 is CASSVVSDITSPLHF. CDR3 sequence (DNA): TGTGCCAGCAGCGTAGTGTCAGATATTACTTCACCCCTCCACTTT.

This chain joins TRBV5-5 and TRBJ1-2, with D perhaps matching TRBD1 (6 bases). Germline V lookup: CDR1 SGHKS, CDR2 YYEKEE (reference sequence). This CDR3 has 15 residues. Trimming took 4 bases from V and 4 from J, leaving 17 bases between them. The CDR3 DNA sequence: TGTGCCAGCAGCCTACCGACAGGTAGACCCTATGGCTACACCTTC. Translated: CASSLPTGRPYGYTF.

The chain is built from TRBV9 and TRBJ2-1; D not certain. CDR3 length: 13 residues. The V gene's germline CDR1 is SGDLS and CDR2 YYNGEE. The germline V and J ends were trimmed by 0 bases and 5 bases, with 6 bases remaining between them. CDR3 sequence (DNA): TGTGCCAGCAGCGTAGCCTATAACAATGAGCAGTTCTTC. It translates to CASSVAYNNEQFF. Drawing the rest from reference TRBV9 and TRBJ2-1, the complete variable domain is DSGVTQTPKHLITATGQRVTLRCSPRSGDLSVYWYQQSLDQGLQFLIQYYNGEERAKGNILERFSAQQFPDLHSELNLSSLELGDSALYFCASSVAYNNEQFFGPGTRLTVL.

J is TRBJ2-1 and V is TRBV20-1; D is unclear. V lost 1 base, J lost 15 bases, and 13 bases lay in between. This CDR3 has 11 amino acids. From germline, CDR1 is DFQATT and CDR2 SNEGSKA (reference sequence). As DNA, the CDR3 is TGCAGTGCTAGAGCCAGCCTCCTCGGGTTCTTC. Its protein is CSARASLLGFF.

V gene TRBV6-6 combines with J gene TRBJ1-1; 9 bases fit TRBD1. The CDR3 runs 16 residues. Per germline, CDR1 MNHNY and CDR2 SVGAGI (reference sequence). The trim removed 2 bases at V and 1 base at J, leaving 5 bases unmatched. The CDR3 DNA reads TGTGCCAGCAGTTACGACGGGACAGGGTCGAACACTGAAGCTTTCTTT. Amino acid sequence: CASSYDGTGSNTEAFF.

As for this clone: The same CDR3 arises from other DNA sequences in this sample as well. The V call is TRBV6-1, the J call TRBJ2-7, with D possibly TRBD2 on 6 matching bases. The germline V gene encodes CDR1 MNHNS and CDR2 SASEGT. V was clipped by 6 bases and J by 7 bases, with 13 bases between them. This CDR3 comprises 12 residues. The CDR3 here is CASRDGAGEQYF. For the CDR3, the DNA is TGTGCCAGCAGGGACGGGGCGGGAGAGCAGTACTTC.

V and J are TRBV15 and TRBJ2-7, with D hard to call. Germline V gene data show CDR1 as LNHNV and CDR2 as YYDKDF (reference sequence). Trimming removed 9 bases at V and 3 bases at J, with 18 bases between. There are 14 residues in the CDR3. The DNA of the CDR3 is TGTGCCACTAGGGAAGACTCTACTGGCTACGAGCAGTACTTC. Translating it yields CATREDSTGYEQYF. The variable domain in full, completed from reference TRBV15 and TRBJ2-7, reads DAMVIQNPRYQVTQFGKPVTLSCSQTLNHNVMYWYQQKSSQAPKLLFHYYDKDFNNEADTPDNFQSRRPNTSFCFLDIRSPGLGDTAMYLCATREDSTGYEQYFGPGTRLTVT.

This sequence joins TRBV9 and TRBJ2-2; 9 bases map to TRBD2. CDR3 size: 16 residues. Germline V gene sequence: CDR1 SGDLS, CDR2 YYNGEE. V shed 0 bases, J shed 7 bases, and the junction held 7 bases outside the gene matches. CDR3 loop: CASSVALAGANGELFF. The CDR3, as DNA: TGTGCCAGCAGCGTAGCGTTAGCGGGAGCTAACGGGGAGCTGTTTTTT.

This clone appeared a single time. The chain couples TRBV12-5 to TRBJ1-5; 7 bases match TRBD1. Germline V gives CDR1 LGHNT, CDR2 FRNRAP. J lost 2 bases, V lost 4 bases, and 11 bases had no gene match. This CDR3 comprises 17 residues. The CDR3 DNA reads TGTGCTAGTGGTTCCCACCCAGGGGGGCATGGCAATCAGCCCCAGCATTTT. Its translation is CASGSHPGGHGNQPQHF.

The chain has TRBV7-6 and TRBJ2-7, with TRBD1 matching over 8 bases. The V gene's germline CDR1 is SGHVS and CDR2 FNYEAQ. This CDR3 region has 15 residues. The ends lost 4 bases at V and 2 bases at J; junction bases unmatched: 7. The CDR3 region has the DNA TGTGCCAGCAGCTCTCCCGGGACAGGCACCTACGAGCAGTACTTC. Encoded protein: CASSSPGTGTYEQYF.

The chain joins TRBV25-1 to TRBJ2-5, with 12 positions matching TRBD1. The DNA matches TRBJ2-7 better at its end, which makes the J call doubtful. Germline V CDR1 and CDR2: MGHDK, SYGVNS. The CDR3 is made up of 16 amino acids. DNA of the CDR3: TGTGCCAGCAGTGCAAAGAGGGACAGGGGGCCCTACGAGCAGTACTTC. It specifies CASSAKRDRGPYEQYF.

This chain connects TRBV27 to TRBJ2-7; 10 bases are a match to TRBD1. Germline V gene lookup returns CDR1 MNHEY and CDR2 SMNVEV (reference sequence). J gave up 2 bases and V 0 bases, and 4 bases lay outside the gene matches. This CDR3 contains 16 residues. The CDR3: CASSLSGTGAAYEQYF. Here the CDR3 DNA reads TGTGCCAGCAGTTTATCGGGGACAGGGGCCGCCTACGAGCAGTACTTC.

The rearrangement uses TRBV7-3 and TRBJ1-2; 10 bases line up with TRBD1. V gave up 5 bases and J gave up 2 bases; unmatched junction bases: 5. Germline V gene sequence: CDR1 SGHTA, CDR2 FQGTGA. The CDR3 covers 15 residues. CDR3 protein: CASSDPGQGNYGYTF. The CDR3 nucleotides are TGTGCCAGCAGCGACCCGGGACAGGGGAACTATGGCTACACCTTC. Variable domain in full (rest from reference TRBV7-3 and TRBJ1-2): GAGVSQTPSNKVTEKGKYVELRCDPISGHTALYWYRQSLGQGPEFLIYFQGTGAADDSGLPNDRFFAVRPEGSVSTLKIQRTERGDSAVYLCASSDPGQGNYGYTFGSGTRLTVV.